The subject of this entry is one TCR beta chain. Produced via immunoSEQ multiplex PCR; TCRdb's table is partial and in-frame only. The data contain hundreds of thousands of clones, around 91% of them seen just once; the ten biggest clones take up approximately 2.5%. These data come from a study of blood T cell repertoires in COVID-19. Study context: From T cells, B-cell-depleted T cells, or PBMCs came the material, which was cDNA or gDNA.

Donors in Cohort 3 counted as recovered after two negative PCRs, clearance, or symptom resolution. This CDR3 comprises 15 residues. V was clipped by 0 bases and J by 5 bases, with 13 bases between them. Per the germline V gene, CDR1 is MNHEY and CDR2 is SVGAGI. The clonotype comes from a young woman who had recovered from COVID-19. Sequencing was performed on PBMCs or T cells enriched from blood (not recorded which). V and J are TRBV6-5 and TRBJ2-5; tentatively, D is TRBD1 (5 bases). The CDR3 DNA is TGTGCCAGCAGTTACTCGGGGCCTAATGGGGAGACCCAGTACTTC. It yields the protein CASSYSGPNGETQYF.